This TCR beta chain was obtained from a study of blood T cells in healthy people across ages (dated by TCRdb to 2015 to 2017). Broadly, across the study: In model experiments, template switching captured roughly one uniquely barcoded TCR beta cDNA molecule for every two T cells. To track age-related changes in TCR beta repertoire diversity, the study relied on deep sequencing normalized with unique cDNA molecular identifiers. The donors were split into four age groups: young (average about 16 years), middle-aged (about 40), aged (approximately 60) and long-lived (about 82). Donors of different ages were randomly distributed across sequencing lanes to avoid experimental bias. For two donors (one aged 18 to 29 and one aged 80 or older), the study analyzed two additional independent replicas of 1 million unique cDNA reads from the same blood draw. What the work shows at the level of the full study, not this receptor alone: The long-lived group showed more naive CD4+ T cells, fewer expanded clones and increased TCR diversity than the aged group, suggesting age selection. Estimates of total diversity from one million sequenced T cells were regarded as lower bounds and underestimates. Since profiling was done on bulk unsorted PBMCs, naive and antigen-experienced compartments could not be conclusively compared. The CMV infection status of donors was not known, potentially confounding age-related changes in expanded clonotypes. Observed TCR beta diversity correlated strongly with the percentage of naive T cells measured by flow cytometry. As age increased, observed TCR beta diversity per million T cells dropped in a roughly linear way, and a significant reduction was already evident by age roughly 36.

A few counts support this clonotype. The specificity of this receptor is unknown. No base quality information exists; no much larger clone differs at one position. The protocol used for the library was 5' RACE. TCRdb records Illumina HiSeq 2500 as the sequencer. A second PCR of about 6 to 12 cycles was run with a J-beta primer mix and a sample-barcoded 5' primer. A template-switch 5' adaptor carrying 12 random nucleotides introduced a unique molecular identifier onto each TCR beta cDNA molecule. At least 3 million CDR3-containing paired-end reads were obtained from each sample. First-strand cDNA synthesis was performed from all RNA using the Mint cDNA synthesis kit, with priming by a TRBC-specific oligonucleotide. All cDNA was treated with uracil-DNA glycosylase and then went through a first 18-cycle PCR with the universal primers M1SS and BC2_uni_R. Turning to the authors' computational methods: For normalization, 1 million high-quality reads, each with a distinct molecular identifier, were randomly selected from each sample. Reads with shared molecular identifiers were discarded instead of being binned into consensus sequences. MiTCR, set to a Q25 quality threshold and the strictest error-elimination algorithm, was used for CDR3 identification, clonotype clustering and error correction. Lower-bound total TCR beta diversity was estimated with a nonparametric unseen species model using Euler transformation. TCRdb took the public reads, trimmed them with fastp at Q25, ran MiXCR for clone calling and kept in-frame beta chains. Every CDR3 protein is listed once, alongside the most common genes and DNA of its rows. The V and J calls and clone size are TCRdb's, not the authors'. The sample table holds over a million distinct CDR3 sequences, of which roughly 40% were seen once. The ten largest account for approximately 7.9% of the sample.

Systemically healthy Caucasian individuals from Russia, 35 to 50 in total and aged about 6 to 95 years, were included as donors. Ten milliliters of peripheral blood were drawn from each donor into EDTA-treated Vacutainer tubes. Ficoll-Paque density-gradient centrifugation was used to isolate PBMCs, with at least 6.5 million per sample. Trizol reagent was used to extract total RNA from the PBMCs, yielding at least 6 micrograms per sample. Naive CD45RAhigh/CD27high T cell percentages were measured by flow cytometry on a PBMC aliquot from every donor. Material for sequencing was blood. This clonotype originated in a woman younger than 30 in good health.

CDR3 region: CASRRFNYGYTF. The DNA is TGTGCCAGTCGGAGGTTTAACTATGGCTACACCTTC. Recombination joined TRBV6-5 with TRBJ1-2; the D gene remains uncertain. V is shortened by 9 bases, J by 1 base, and the region joining them spans 9 bases. CDR1 MNHEY and CDR2 SVGAGI are derived from the germline V gene. From its cysteine to its phenylalanine, the CDR3 spans 12 amino acids. CDR3 DNA only is kept here, 36 bases in frame from base 1.